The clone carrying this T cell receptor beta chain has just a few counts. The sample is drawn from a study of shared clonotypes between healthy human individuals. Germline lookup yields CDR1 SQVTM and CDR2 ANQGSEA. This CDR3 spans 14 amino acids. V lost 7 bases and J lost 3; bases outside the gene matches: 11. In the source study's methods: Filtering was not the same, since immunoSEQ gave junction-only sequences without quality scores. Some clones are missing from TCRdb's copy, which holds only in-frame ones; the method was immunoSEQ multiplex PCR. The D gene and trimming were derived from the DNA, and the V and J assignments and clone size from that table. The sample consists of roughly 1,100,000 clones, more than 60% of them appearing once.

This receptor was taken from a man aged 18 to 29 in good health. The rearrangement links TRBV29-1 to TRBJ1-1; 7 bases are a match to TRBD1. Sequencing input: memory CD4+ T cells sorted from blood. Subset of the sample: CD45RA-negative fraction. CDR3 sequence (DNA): TGCAGCGCCGATGGGTCAGGGGGACACACTGAAGCTTTCTTT. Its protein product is CSADGSGGHTEAFF.